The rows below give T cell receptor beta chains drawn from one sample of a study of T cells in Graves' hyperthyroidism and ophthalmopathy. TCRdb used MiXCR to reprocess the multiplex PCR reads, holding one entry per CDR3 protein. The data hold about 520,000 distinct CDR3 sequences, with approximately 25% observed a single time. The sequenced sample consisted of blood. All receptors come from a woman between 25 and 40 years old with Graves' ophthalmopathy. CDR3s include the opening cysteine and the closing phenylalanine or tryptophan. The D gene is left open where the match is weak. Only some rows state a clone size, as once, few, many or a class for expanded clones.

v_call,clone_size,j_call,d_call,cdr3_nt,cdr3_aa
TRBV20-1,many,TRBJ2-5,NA,TGCAGCGCGACGGCCTACAAAATGGACATACAAGAGACCCAGTACTTC,CSATAYKMDIQETQYF
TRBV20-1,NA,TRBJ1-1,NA,TGCAGTGCCCAGCCAAGTGTGACTGAAGCTTTCTTT,CSAQPSVTEAFF
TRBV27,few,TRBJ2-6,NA,TGTGCCAGCAGTTCCCAGACTATTTCTGGGGCCAACGTCCTGACTTTC,CASSSQTISGANVLTF
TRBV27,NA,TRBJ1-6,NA,TGTGCCAGCAGTTTAGAAGGGGTTCGTAATTCACCCCTCCACTTT,CASSLEGVRNSPLHF
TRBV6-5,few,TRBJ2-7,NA,TGTGCCAGCAGTTACCGGTTACAAGCCTACGAGCAGTACTTC,CASSYRLQAYEQYF
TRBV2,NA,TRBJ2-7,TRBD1,TGTGCCAGCAGACGCACGGACAGGGGGCAGGAGCAGTACTTC,CASRRTDRGQEQYF
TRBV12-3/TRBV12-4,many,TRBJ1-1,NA,TGTGCCAGCAGTTTAAGCACAGGAGTGAACACTGAAGCTTTCTTT,CASSLSTGVNTEAFF
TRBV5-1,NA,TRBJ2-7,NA,TGCGCCAGCAGCTTCGAGGGGGGCGATTACGAGCAGTACTTC,CASSFEGGDYEQYF
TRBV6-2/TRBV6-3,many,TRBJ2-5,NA,TGTGCCAGCAGTTCCCTAGCGGAGACCCAGTACTTC,CASSSLAETQYF
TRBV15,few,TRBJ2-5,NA,TGTGCCACCAGCAGAGATCCGGTGGAGACCCAGCACTTC,CATSRDPVETQHF
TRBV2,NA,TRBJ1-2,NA,TGTGCCAGCAGGACGGGGGGCTGGGGCTACACCTTC,CASRTGGWGYTF
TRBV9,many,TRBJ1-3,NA,TGTGCCAGCAGCGTAAACAGTGGAAACACCATATATTTT,CASSVNSGNTIYF
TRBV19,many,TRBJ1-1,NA,TGTGCCAGTAGGGACCTGGCGGACACCCATGAAGCTTTCTTT,CASRDLADTHEAFF
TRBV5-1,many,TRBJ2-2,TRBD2,TGCGCCAGCAGCTTGGCGGGACTAGCCGCCGGGGAGCTGTTTTTT,CASSLAGLAAGELFF
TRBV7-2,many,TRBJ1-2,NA,TGTGCCAGATGGGACGGAACTAACTATGGCTACACCTTC,CARWDGTNYGYTF
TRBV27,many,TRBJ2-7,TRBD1,TGTGCCAGCAGTTTAGCCGACAGGGGGCATGAGCAGTACTTC,CASSLADRGHEQYF
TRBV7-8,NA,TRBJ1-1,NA,TGTGCCAGCAGCTATACAGGAGTCACTGAAGCTTTCTTT,CASSYTGVTEAFF
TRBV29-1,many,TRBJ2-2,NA,TGCAGCGCGTCGTACACGAACACCGGGGAGCTGTTTTTT,CSASYTNTGELFF
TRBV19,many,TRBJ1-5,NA,TGTGCCAGTAGTATTGAGGTGGGTCAGCCCCAGCATTTT,CASSIEVGQPQHF
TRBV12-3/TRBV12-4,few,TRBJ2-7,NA,TGTGCCAGCCAGGGGATCCCACCGCCCCTCGAGCAGTACTTC,CASQGIPPPLEQYF
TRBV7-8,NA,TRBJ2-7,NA,TGTGCCAGCAGCTTAGGGAGTCGGATCTACGAGCAGTACTTC,CASSLGSRIYEQYF
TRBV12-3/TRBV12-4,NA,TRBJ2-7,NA,TGTGCCAGCAGTTTCTGGATTTACGAGCAGTACTTC,CASSFWIYEQYF
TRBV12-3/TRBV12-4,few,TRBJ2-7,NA,TGTGCCAGCAGTTCGTCAGCAGGGGAGCAGTACTTC,CASSSSAGEQYF